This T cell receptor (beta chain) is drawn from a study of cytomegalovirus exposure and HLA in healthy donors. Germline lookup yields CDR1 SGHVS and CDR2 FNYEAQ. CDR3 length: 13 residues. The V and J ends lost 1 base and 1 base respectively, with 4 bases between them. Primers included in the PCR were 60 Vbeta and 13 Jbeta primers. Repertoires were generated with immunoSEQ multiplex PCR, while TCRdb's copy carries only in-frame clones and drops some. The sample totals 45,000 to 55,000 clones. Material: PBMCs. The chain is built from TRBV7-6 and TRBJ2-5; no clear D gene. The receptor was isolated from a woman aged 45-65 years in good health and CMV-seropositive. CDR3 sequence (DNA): TGTGCCAGCAGCTTAGGACTCCAAGAGACCCAGTACTTC. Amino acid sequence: CASSLGLQETQYF.